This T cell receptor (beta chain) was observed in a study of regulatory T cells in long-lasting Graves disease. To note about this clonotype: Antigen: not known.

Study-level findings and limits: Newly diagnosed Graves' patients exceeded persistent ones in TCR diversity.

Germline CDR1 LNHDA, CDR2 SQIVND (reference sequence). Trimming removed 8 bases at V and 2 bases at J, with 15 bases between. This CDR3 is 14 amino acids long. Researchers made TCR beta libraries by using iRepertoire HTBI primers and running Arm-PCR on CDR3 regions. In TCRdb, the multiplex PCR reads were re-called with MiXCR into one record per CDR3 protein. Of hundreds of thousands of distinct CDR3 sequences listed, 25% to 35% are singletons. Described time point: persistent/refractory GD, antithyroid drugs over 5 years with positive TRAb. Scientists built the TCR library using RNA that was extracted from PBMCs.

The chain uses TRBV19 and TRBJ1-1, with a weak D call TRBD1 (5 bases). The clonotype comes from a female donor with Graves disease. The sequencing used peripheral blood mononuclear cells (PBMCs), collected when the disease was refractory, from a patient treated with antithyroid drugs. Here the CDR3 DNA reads TGTGCCAGTTCCCTGCGGGGGGAAAACACTGAAGCTTTCTTT. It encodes CASSLRGENTEAFF.